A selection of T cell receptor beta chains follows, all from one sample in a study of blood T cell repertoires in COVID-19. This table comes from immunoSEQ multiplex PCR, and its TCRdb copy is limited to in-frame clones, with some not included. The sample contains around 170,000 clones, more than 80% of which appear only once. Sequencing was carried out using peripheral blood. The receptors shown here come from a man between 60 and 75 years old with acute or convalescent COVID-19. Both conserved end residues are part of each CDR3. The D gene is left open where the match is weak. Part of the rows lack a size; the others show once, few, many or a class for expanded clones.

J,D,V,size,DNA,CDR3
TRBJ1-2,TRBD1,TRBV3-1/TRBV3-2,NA,TGTGCCAGCAGACAGAACGGACAGGTCTATGGCTACACCTTC,CASRQNGQVYGYTF
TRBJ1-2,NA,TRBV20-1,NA,TGCAGTGCTAGTCCCCCTGGGAGCTTGAACTATGGCTACACCTTC,CSASPPGSLNYGYTF
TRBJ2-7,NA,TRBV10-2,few,TGCGCCAGCAGTGAGTCGTCTTCAGGGGTCCGACGCGAGCAGTACTTC,CASSESSSGVRREQYF
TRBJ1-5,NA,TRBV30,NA,TGTGCCTGGAGGTCGCGGGGTAGCAATCAGCCCCAGCATTTT,CAWRSRGSNQPQHF
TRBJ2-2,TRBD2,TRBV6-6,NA,TGTGCCAGCAGTTCCTCGGGAGGGCGGTCCACCGGGGAGCTGTTTTTT,CASSSSGGRSTGELFF
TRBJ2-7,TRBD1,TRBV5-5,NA,TGTGCCAGCAGTTCCTCCGAGGGACAGACCTTCTACGAGCAGTACTTC,CASSSSEGQTFYEQYF
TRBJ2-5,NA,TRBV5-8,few,TGTGCCAGCAGCTTGTTAACAGGGTATTCTTATCTTGTTGAGACCCAGTACTTC,CASSLLTGYSYLVETQYF
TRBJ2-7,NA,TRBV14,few,TGTGCCAGCAGCCGGTATGGCAGGGTGGCCCCTGGCTACGAGCAGTACTTC,CASSRYGRVAPGYEQYF
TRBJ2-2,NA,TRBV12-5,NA,TGTGCTAGTGGATTCCTAGGGGGGGGCAGTCCCGGGGAGCTGTTTTTT,CASGFLGGGSPGELFF
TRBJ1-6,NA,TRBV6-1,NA,TGTGCCAGCAGTCTACCCCGGGGGCCCCTCCACTTT,CASSLPRGPLHF
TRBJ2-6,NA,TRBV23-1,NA,TGCGCCAGCAGTCAATCTTACCCGGACAGAAGGTATTCTGGGGCCAACGTCCTGACTTTC,CASSQSYPDRRYSGANVLTF
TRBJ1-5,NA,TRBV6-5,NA,TGTGCCAGCACCTCCCATCAGCCCCAGCATTTT,CASTSHQPQHF
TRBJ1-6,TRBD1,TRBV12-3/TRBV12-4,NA,TGTGCCAGCACCCCTAGACAGGGTTCACCCCTCCACTTT,CASTPRQGSPLHF
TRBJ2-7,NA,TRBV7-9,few,TGTGCCAGCAGCTTTAGTCCGACCTACGAGCAGTACTTC,CASSFSPTYEQYF
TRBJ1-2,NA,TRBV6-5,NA,TGTGCCAGCAGGTCAGGGGTTAGTGGCTACACCTTC,CASRSGVSGYTF
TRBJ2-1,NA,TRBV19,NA,TGTGCCAGTAGTATCGCAAGGGGGAACAGTGATGAGCAGTTCTTC,CASSIARGNSDEQFF
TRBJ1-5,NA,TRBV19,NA,TGTGCCAGTAGCCAAGGAGGGGTCCTTCAGCCCCAGCATTTT,CASSQGGVLQPQHF
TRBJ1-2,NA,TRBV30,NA,TGTGCCTGGAGAACTAGCTATGGCTACACCTTC,CAWRTSYGYTF
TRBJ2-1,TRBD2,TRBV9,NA,TGTGCCAGCAGCGTAGTAGCGGGGGGGAACAATGAGCAGTTCTTC,CASSVVAGGNNEQFF
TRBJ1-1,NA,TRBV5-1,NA,TGCGCCAGCAGCGAGGACACTTGGGCCACTGAAGCTTTCTTT,CASSEDTWATEAFF
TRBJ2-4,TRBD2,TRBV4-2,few,TGTGCCAGCACCCCTAGTTTGGTAGCGGGGGGGCAAGGAGCCAAAAACATTCAGTACTTC,CASTPSLVAGGQGAKNIQYF
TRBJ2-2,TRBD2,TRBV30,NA,TGTGCCTGGAGCAGCCCAGGGAGGGGGAACACCGGGGAGCTGTTTTTT,CAWSSPGRGNTGELFF
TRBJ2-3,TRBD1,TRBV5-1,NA,TGCGCCAGCAGCGTGGGGACAGTACTTAGCACAGATACGCAGTATTTT,CASSVGTVLSTDTQYF
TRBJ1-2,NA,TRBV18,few,TGTGCCAGCTCACCAAAACAGGGAAACTATGGCTACACCTTC,CASSPKQGNYGYTF